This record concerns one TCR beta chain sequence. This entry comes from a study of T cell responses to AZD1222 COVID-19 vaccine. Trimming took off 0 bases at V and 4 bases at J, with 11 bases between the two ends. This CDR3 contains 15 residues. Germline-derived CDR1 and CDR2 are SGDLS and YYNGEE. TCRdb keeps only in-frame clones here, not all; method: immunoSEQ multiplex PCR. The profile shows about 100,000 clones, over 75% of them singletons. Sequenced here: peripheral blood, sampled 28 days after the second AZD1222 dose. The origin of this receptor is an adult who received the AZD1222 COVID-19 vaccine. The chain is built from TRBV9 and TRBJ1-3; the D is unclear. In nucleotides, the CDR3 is TGTGCCAGCAGCGTAGCAGTCGGGAAAGGAAACACCATATATTTT. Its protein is CASSVAVGKGNTIYF.